The 4 T cell receptor delta chains below all came from one sample that was sequenced in a study of Vδ1+ human thymocytes. The study's findings and limits: Highly polyclonal TRG and TRD repertoires with Gaussian CDR3 length distributions appeared in thymus.

RNA was extracted from the cells and then reverse transcribed. Multiplex PCR used pooled V-gene forward primers and a constant-region reverse primer to amplify CDR3s. TCRdb re-called the multiplex PCR reads using CATT. The sample includes 70,000 to 90,000 delta-chain clones, approximately 30% of them seen just once. The antigens these receptors bind are not known. Sequencing was carried out using Vdelta1+ gamma-delta thymocytes from the thymus. The sample's subset: FACS-sorted CD3+ TCRalphabeta- TCRVdelta1+ TCRVdelta2- thymocytes. The origin of the receptors is a boy younger than two who had congenital heart surgery.

The V gene is TRDV1, the J gene TRDJ1; 8 bases map to TRDD3. The CDR3 runs 16 residues. Germline V gene data show CDR1 as TSWWSYY and CDR2 as QGS. J lost 0 bases, V lost 7 bases, and 10 bases had no gene match. The CDR3 loop is CALESGDMVYTDKLIF. As DNA, the CDR3 is TGTGCTCTTGAGTCGGGGGATATGGTGTACACCGATAAACTCATCTTT.

The chain couples TRDV2 to TRDJ1; 9 nucleotides align to TRDD3. After removal of 1 base from V and 3 bases from J, the junction contained 8 bases not matched to a gene. Germline lookup yields CDR1 GEAIGNYY and CDR2 EKD. The CDR3 covers 16 residues. The DNA for the CDR3 is TGTGCCTGTGACACATACTGGGGGAGACGCGCCGATAAACTCATCTTT. Protein sequence: CACDTYWGRRADKLIF.

To note about this clone: The junction differs from germline at one of its ends, possibly a read error. The chain uses TRDV1 and TRDJ1, with 9 bases fitting TRDD3. The CDR3 has 18 residues. The V gene's germline CDR1 is TSWWSYY and CDR2 QGS. CDR3 bases: TGTGCTCTTAGGGATCAGGACAACTGGGGGACGAACACCGATAAACTCATCTTT. Its protein is CALRDQDNWGTNTDKLIF.

This clone has a handful of counts. V gene TRDV1 combines with J gene TRDJ1; 12 bases are a match to TRDD3. With V trimmed by 0 bases and J by 2 bases, 31 bases remained unmatched. The CDR3 runs 26 residues. The germline CDR1 and CDR2 sequences are TSWWSYY and QGS. In DNA form, the CDR3 reads TGTGCTCTTGGGGAACTTCCCCCCGTCGGTCTCCTCCCCAACTGGGGGATACCAGGGGGTACCGATAAACTCATCTTT. This encodes CALGELPPVGLLPNWGIPGGTDKLIF.